These 23 T cell receptor beta chains originate from one sample sequenced in a study of blood T cell repertoires in COVID-19. The table came from immunoSEQ multiplex PCR; TCRdb's copy has only in-frame clones and leaves some out. The data contain around 97,000 clones, 80% to 90% of them singletons. The sample was peripheral blood. Receptors were obtained from a human donor in a cohort sampled during active COVID-19.

The V call is TRBV5-1, the J call TRBJ2-6; weak D call: TRBD1 (5 bases). Per the germline V gene, CDR1 is SGHRS and CDR2 is YFSETQ. V dropped 0 bases and J dropped 1 base, with 14 bases sitting between them. The CDR3 has 18 amino acids. CDR3: CASSLDGRALSGANVLTF. The CDR3 DNA follows: TGCGCCAGCAGCTTGGACGGCAGGGCACTGTCTGGGGCCAACGTCCTGACTTTC.

This chain joins TRBV9 and TRBJ2-1, with 7 bases lining up with TRBD2. Germline lookup yields CDR1 SGDLS and CDR2 YYNGEE. CDR3 length: 16 amino acids. V lost 3 bases, J lost 8 bases, and 14 bases stayed unmatched. CDR3 nucleotide sequence: TGTGCCAGCAGCGGGGGTCCCCTTCCTAGCGGCGATGAGCAGTTCTTC. It translates to CASSGGPLPSGDEQFF.

The chain employs TRBV28 and TRBJ2-7; D perhaps matches TRBD2 (6 bases). V shed 1 base and J shed 7 bases, with 11 bases lying between them. The CDR3 has 13 residues. CDR1 is MDHEN and CDR2 is SYDVKM in the germline V gene. The CDR3 reads CASSLSGVGEQYF. The CDR3, as DNA: TGTGCCAGCAGTTTATCGGGGGTGGGGGAGCAGTACTTC.

This clone was recorded only once. The J gene is TRBJ2-5, the V gene TRBV11-2, with 9 nucleotides matching TRBD2. Trimming removed 5 bases from V and 0 bases from J; junction bases left unmatched: 4. This CDR3 contains 15 residues. Germline V gene sequence: CDR1 SGHAT, CDR2 FQNNGV. The CDR3 nucleotides read TGTGCCAGCAGCCCCGGACTAGCGAACCAAGAGACCCAGTACTTC. Translating it yields CASSPGLANQETQYF.

This clone came up once. The rearrangement joins TRBV14 to TRBJ2-3, with a possible D match to TRBD1 (6 bases). Trimming left V 4 bases short and J 2 bases short, with 16 bases between. Germline V gene lookup returns CDR1 SGHDN and CDR2 FVKESK. The CDR3 consists of 16 residues. This CDR3 is CASSPIRGSFTDTQYF. The CDR3 bases are TGTGCCAGCAGCCCAATCAGGGGTTCCTTCACAGATACGCAGTATTTT.

This clone has only a few counts. The chain is built from TRBV9 and TRBJ1-1, with D possibly being TRBD1 (5 bases). The CDR3 totals 15 residues. V shed 0 bases and J shed 0 bases, with 9 bases lying between them. CDR1 is SGDLS and CDR2 is YYNGEE in the germline V gene. The CDR3 nucleotides read TGTGCCAGCAGCGTAGACGGGGGATTGAACACTGAAGCTTTCTTT. This sequence encodes CASSVDGGLNTEAFF.

V gene TRBV25-1 combines with J gene TRBJ1-2; D is ambiguous. Germline V gene sequence: CDR1 MGHDK, CDR2 SYGVNS. The V and J ends lost 3 bases and 4 bases respectively, with 12 bases between them. The length of the CDR3 is 14 residues. CDR3 DNA sequence: TGTGCCAGCAGTGACGGGCGGGGATCCTATGGCTACACCTTC. Its protein product is CASSDGRGSYGYTF.

The rearrangement joins TRBV7-2 to TRBJ2-5; TRBD2 matches 7 bases. The CDR3 loop spans 16 amino acids. The V gene's germline CDR1 is SGHTA and CDR2 FQGNSA. The V gene end was trimmed by 2 bases and the J gene end by 0 bases; junction bases not matched to a gene: 6. CDR3 sequence (DNA): TGTGCCAGCAGCTTATTCCGGGAGGATTACCAAGAGACCCAGTACTTC. Its protein product is CASSLFREDYQETQYF.

The CDR3 coding sequence is TGTGCCAGCGGACAGGGTAGGGCTGAAGCTTTCTTT. Its protein product is CASGQGRAEAFF. This chain links TRBV6-4 with TRBJ1-1; 8 bases are a match to TRBD1. Germline V gene data show CDR1 as MRHNA and CDR2 as SNTAGT. CDR3 length: 12 residues. V lost 8 bases to trimming and J lost 6 bases; unmatched junction nucleotides: 5.

This sequence joins TRBV5-1 and TRBJ2-3; D is undetermined. The CDR3 has 12 amino acids. The V and J ends lost 7 bases and 4 bases respectively, with 10 bases between them. CDR1 and CDR2 (germline): SGHRS, YFSETQ. CDR3 region: CASAYRSDTQYF. Written as DNA, the CDR3 is TGCGCCAGCGCTTACCGGTCAGATACGCAGTATTTT. Looking up the rest from reference TRBV5-1 and TRBJ2-3 gives the full variable domain: KAGVTQTPRYLIKTRGQQVTLSCSPISGHRSVSWYQQTPGQGLQFLFEYFSETQRNKGNFPGRFSGRQFSNSRSEMNVSTLELGDSALYLCASAYRSDTQYFGPGTRLTVL.

V gene TRBV2 combines with J gene TRBJ2-1; D is unclear. Trimming removed 11 bases at V and 8 bases at J, with 16 bases between. The CDR3 totals 12 residues. The germline CDR1 and CDR2 sequences are SNHLY and FYNNEI. CDR3 coding DNA: TGTGCCGGGCGAGATTTTTCAGATGAGCAGTTCTTC. It translates to CAGRDFSDEQFF.

This clone was found once. One end of the junction fails to match germline, which may point to a read error. The chain combines TRBV7-7 with TRBJ2-7; TRBD1 agrees at 8 bases. Germline CDR1 reads SSHAT; CDR2 reads FNYEAQ (reference sequence). The CDR3 sequence is 15 residues long. In DNA, the CDR3 is TGTGCTAGCAGCTTAGCCGCGACAGGGGTGGACGAGCAGTACTTC. It codes for CASSLAATGVDEQYF.

The chain joins TRBV19 to TRBJ2-7; tentative D call: TRBD1 (6 bases). CDR1 is LNHDA, CDR2 SQIVND, per germline (reference sequence). Trimming removed 2 bases at V and 5 bases at J, with 16 bases between. CDR3 length equals 15 residues. This chain's CDR3 is CASSISPQGSNEQYF. For the CDR3, the DNA is TGTGCCAGTAGTATAAGCCCGCAGGGGAGCAACGAGCAGTACTTC.

The chain recombines TRBV5-5 with TRBJ1-4; 8 bases fit TRBD1. The germline V gene has CDR1 SGHKS and CDR2 YYEKEE (reference sequence). The CDR3 is made up of 15 amino acids. V was clipped by 4 bases and J by 4 bases; unmatched bases: 6. The CDR3 DNA sequence: TGTGCCAGCAGCCAACTACAGGGGGTTAATGAAAAACTGTTTTTT. It translates to CASSQLQGVNEKLFF.

This clone has only one observation. The germline gene is not matched at one end of the junction; a read error may be the cause. This sequence joins TRBV7-2 and TRBJ2-2; 10 bases are a match to TRBD2. Germline V gives CDR1 SGHTA, CDR2 FQGNSA. The CDR3 runs to 15 residues. CDR3 sequence reads: CASSLAGAYTGELFF. Written as DNA, the CDR3 is TGTGCCAGCAGCCTAGCGGGGGCCTACACCGGGGAGCTGTTTTTT. Combining the CDR3 with reference TRBV7-2 and TRBJ2-2 gives the whole variable domain GAGVSQSPSNKVTEKGKDVELRCDPISGHTALYWYRQSLGQGLEFLIYFQGNSAPDKSGLPSDRFSAERTGGSVSTLTIQRTQQEDSAVYLCASSLAGAYTGELFFGEGSRLTVL.

The chain carries TRBV6-1 and TRBJ1-6; 8 bases match TRBD1. CDR1 is MNHNS and CDR2 is SASEGT in the germline V gene. The CDR3 is 14 residues long. With 6 bases clipped from V and 10 bases from J, the junction kept 8 bases outside the gene matches. The CDR3 region has the DNA TGTGCCAGCAGCTCCGGACAGGGAGGGTCACCCCTCCACTTT. Translation gives CASSSGQGGSPLHF.

This chain connects TRBV4-1 to TRBJ1-4; perhaps TRBD1 as D (6 bases). This CDR3 spans 14 amino acids. V was clipped by 4 bases and J by 8 bases, with 14 bases between them. The germline V gene encodes CDR1 MGHRA and CDR2 YSYEKL. CDR3: CASSRDGQREKLFF. DNA for the CDR3: TGCGCCAGCAGCCGAGACGGACAGAGAGAAAAACTGTTTTTT.

The table lists this clone with a count of one. This sequence joins TRBV7-8 and TRBJ2-1, with D perhaps matching TRBD2 (5 bases). The germline V and J ends were trimmed by 6 bases and 2 bases, with 11 bases remaining between them. Germline CDR1 and CDR2: SGHVS and FQNEAQ. The CDR3 loop spans 14 amino acids. The CDR3, as DNA: TGTGCCAGCAGTGATGCCGGGACCTACAATGAGCAGTTCTTC. It translates to CASSDAGTYNEQFF.

The chain combines TRBV19 with TRBJ2-1, with a tentative D call TRBD2 (6 bases). CDR3 length: 17 residues. Trimming shortened V by 1 base and J by 3 bases, and 16 bases separated the two germline ends. CDR1 and CDR2 from the germline V gene are LNHDA and SQIVND (reference sequence). The DNA for the CDR3 is TGTGCCAGTAGTATAGGTAGGGAGCGGGTAAACTACAATGAGCAGTTCTTC. This translates into CASSIGRERVNYNEQFF.

The chain uses TRBV28 and TRBJ2-1, with 11 bases that match TRBD2. The CDR3 contains 19 residues. Germline loops: CDR1 MDHEN, CDR2 SYDVKM. J gave up 0 bases and V 2 bases, and 9 bases lay outside the gene matches. The CDR3 is CASSLGLAGGPLSYNEQFF. CDR3 nucleotides: TGTGCCAGCAGTTTAGGGCTAGCGGGGGGTCCACTCTCCTACAATGAGCAGTTCTTC.

The V call is TRBV18, the J call TRBJ2-3; 8 nucleotides line up with TRBD2. From germline, CDR1 is KGHSH and CDR2 LQKENI. V lost 5 bases to trimming and J lost 3 bases; unmatched junction nucleotides: 7. This CDR3 has 15 residues. CDR3 amino acids: CASSGTRVSTDTQYF. The CDR3 DNA reads as TGTGCCAGCTCAGGGACTAGGGTTTCGACAGATACGCAGTATTTT.

The rearrangement joins TRBV10-3 to TRBJ1-2, with a possible D match to TRBD1 (6 bases). CDR1 and CDR2 (germline): ENHRY, SYGVKD. The ends were cut back, 5 bases at V and 5 bases at J, with 15 bases in the middle. The CDR3 spans 14 residues. This chain's CDR3 is CAISIRDTSYGYTF. CDR3 in DNA: TGTGCCATCAGTATCCGGGACACATCATATGGCTACACCTTC.

This chain joins TRBV18 and TRBJ1-1, with TRBD1 identical over 10 bases. V was clipped by 3 bases and J by 11 bases; unmatched bases: 3. Germline V gene lookup returns CDR1 KGHSH and CDR2 LQKENI. The CDR3 is made up of 12 amino acids. CDR3 residues: CASSPDRGTAFF. In nucleotides, the CDR3 is TGTGCCAGCTCACCGGACAGGGGGACGGCTTTCTTT.